This section outlines one T cell receptor (beta chain) sequence together with its context. The target of this receptor is not known. Within one base of it there is no much larger clone, and no base qualities were kept. This sample stems from a study of blood T cell repertoires in COVID-19 (dated by TCRdb to about 2020). About the investigation overall: The collaborator samples originated in the United States, Italy and Spain and spanned the acute and convalescent phases of COVID-19. Nearly every sample came with metadata listing a de-identified subject ID, COVID-19 status, age in years and sex. The dataset comprised deeply sampled blood TCRbeta repertoires from subjects exposed to, actively infected with, or recovered from COVID-19. Samples were obtained from the ongoing ImmuneRACE study (first 160 participants) and from 950 to 1,500 subjects provided by 6 global collaborators. HLA class I and class II types, where available, came from metadata supplied by the sample provider rather than from assay-based typing. The repertoires were released in a freely available public database meant as a resource for research on the immune response to SARS-CoV-2. The material from the prospective study consisted of cDNA or gDNA derived from T cells, B-cell-depleted T cells, or PBMCs. Paper-wide results and their limitations: The quantity of clinical and demographic metadata differed by source and by participant and was supplied without curation.

Each collaborating institution followed its own protocols to collect whole blood in K2EDTA tubes. For TCRbeta analysis, collaborator samples were shipped as frozen whole blood, as isolated PBMCs, or as DNA extracted from either sample type. The immunoSEQ Assay, a bias-controlled multiplex PCR, was used to amplify TCRbeta CDR3 regions from genomic DNA. The authors processed their data as follows. Nucleated cell counts per sample were estimated from amplification of reference gene primers within the assay. To quantify the absolute abundance of each unique TCRbeta CDR3 rearrangement, sequence reads were collapsed and filtered. For each sample, productive Simpson clonality was calculated as the square root of Simpson's diversity index over productive rearrangements. TCRdb stores this immuneACCESS table with in-frame sequences only. Part of the clones is absent; in the studies checked, under half of the shortfall reflects unresolved V genes, and no reason is known for the rest. For V, J and clone size, that table is used; D and trimming come from the DNA. This sample holds 90,000 to 150,000 clones; approximately 80% were observed only once. Over 9.5% of the sample lies in the top ten.

Sequencing was performed on peripheral blood. The source of this sequence is a human donor in a cohort sampled during active COVID-19.

Here is the DNA: TGTGCCAGCTCACCACCCGGGGGGAGCAATCAGCCCCAGCATTTT. Protein translation: CASSPPGGSNQPQHF. Recombination connected TRBV18 to TRBJ1-5; 5 matching bases give a weak D call of TRBD1. CDR1 and CDR2, looked up from the germline V gene, are KGHSH and LQKENI. The CDR3 runs 15 residues from the cysteine to the phenylalanine. The DNA shown is the 45-base CDR3, in frame from base 1. The junction shows trimming of 0 bases on V and 1 base on J, plus 7 bases between the germline ends. Reference TRBV18 and TRBJ1-5 genes cover what lies past the CDR3, so the full variable domain is NAGVMQNPRHLVRRRGQEARLRCSPMKGHSHVYWYRQLPEEGLKFMVYLQKENIIDESGMPKERFSAEFPKEGPSILRIQQVVRGDSAAYFCASSPPGGSNQPQHFGDGTRLSIL.